This record concerns one T cell receptor (beta chain) sequence. The data stem from a study of blood T cell repertoires in COVID-19. This CDR3 is 15 amino acids long. Germline CDR1 and CDR2: KGHSH and LQKENI. Trimming removed 6 bases from V and 5 bases from J, with 17 bases in between. As originally analysed: Scientists estimated how many nucleated cells there were by amplifying reference gene primers. Assay used: immunoSEQ multiplex PCR; TCRdb lists only in-frame clones, some missing. V, J and clone size are those of that table, while D and trimming were read from the DNA. The repertoire holds around 68,000 clones, with 82% as singletons.

The chain combines TRBV18 with TRBJ1-3; perhaps TRBD1 as D (6 bases). This receptor was obtained from a human donor in a cohort sampled during active COVID-19. The sample consisted of peripheral blood. DNA for the CDR3: TGTGCCAGCTCTCCTTCGGACAGAACGAGAAACACCATATATTTT. It is translated as CASSPSDRTRNTIYF.